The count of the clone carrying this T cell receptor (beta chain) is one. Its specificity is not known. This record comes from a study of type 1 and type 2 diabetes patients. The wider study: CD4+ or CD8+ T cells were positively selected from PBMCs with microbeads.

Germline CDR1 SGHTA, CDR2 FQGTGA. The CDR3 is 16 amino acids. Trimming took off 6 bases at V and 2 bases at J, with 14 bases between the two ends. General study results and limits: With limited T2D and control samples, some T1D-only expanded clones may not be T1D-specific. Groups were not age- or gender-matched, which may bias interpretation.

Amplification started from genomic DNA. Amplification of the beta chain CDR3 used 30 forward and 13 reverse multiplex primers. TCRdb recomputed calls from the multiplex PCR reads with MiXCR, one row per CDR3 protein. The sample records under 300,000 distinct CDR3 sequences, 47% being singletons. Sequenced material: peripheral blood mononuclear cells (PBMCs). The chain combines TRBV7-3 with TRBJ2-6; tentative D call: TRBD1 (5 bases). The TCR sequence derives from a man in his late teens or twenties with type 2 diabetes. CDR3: CASSSPGLPGANVLTF. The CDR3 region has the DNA TGTGCCAGCAGTTCCCCAGGGTTACCTGGGGCCAACGTCCTGACTTTC.